Shown below are 29 T cell receptor beta chains from a single sample sequenced in a study of T cells after yellow fever vaccination. TCRdb analysed the 5' RACE reads with MiXCR anew, one entry per CDR3 protein. Found here are 170,000 or so distinct CDR3 sequences, roughly 6.2% of them singletons; the top ten hold just under 3%. The material was CD4+ T cells sorted from PBMCs, obtained on the day of the first yellow fever vaccination. These receptors were obtained from a man between 18 and 35 years old who received the YFV17D yellow fever vaccine.

Many counts were recorded for this clonotype. The rearrangement uses TRBV4-2 and TRBJ2-1; D is perhaps TRBD1 (6 bases). The CDR3 runs to 16 residues. In germline, CDR1 is LGHNA, CDR2 YNFKEQ. V gave up 2 bases and J gave up 7 bases, with 18 bases separating them. The CDR3: CASSQLLGLGANEQFF. CDR3 bases: TGTGCCAGCAGCCAATTACTAGGTCTGGGGGCTAATGAGCAGTTCTTC.

The sample holds many counts of this clonotype. The rearrangement joins TRBV7-9 to TRBJ2-1, with 8 bases fitting TRBD1. The germline V gene encodes CDR1 SEHNR and CDR2 FQNEAQ (reference sequence). The CDR3 is 15 residues long. With 5 bases clipped from V and 5 bases from J, the junction kept 8 bases outside the gene matches. CDR3 bases: TGTGCCAGCAGCGTACAGGGGGAAGGCGACAATGAGCAGTTCTTC. Translated, it gives CASSVQGEGDNEQFF.

This clonotype was counted only a few times. This chain joins TRBV27 and TRBJ1-3; the D is unclear. Trimming took off 6 bases at V and 3 bases at J, with 9 bases between the two ends. The CDR3 contains 13 residues. The V gene's germline CDR1 is MNHEY and CDR2 SMNVEV (reference sequence). The CDR3 coding sequence is TGTGCCAGCAGGGCTTCGGGTGGAAACACCATATATTTT. This codes for CASRASGGNTIYF.

This clonotype was seen ten or more times. Sequence at one end of the junction differs from germline and may be a read error. The chain employs TRBV7-2 and TRBJ2-7, with 9 bases lining up with TRBD1. This CDR3 has 16 amino acids. Germline-derived CDR1 and CDR2 are SGHTA and FQGNSA. The CDR3 DNA reads TGTGCCAGCAGTTTAGGGGCCGGGACAGGGACCTACGAGCAGTACTTC. Encoded protein: CASSLGAGTGTYEQYF.

This clonotype was counted ten times or more. This chain joins TRBV20-1 and TRBJ2-1; tentatively, D is TRBD2 (6 bases). V lost 5 bases, J lost 7 bases, and 15 bases lay in between. In germline, CDR1 is DFQATT, CDR2 SNEGSKA (reference sequence). The CDR3 consists of 13 residues. The DNA of the CDR3 is TGCAGTGCTTACGGGACTGGCATAAATGAGCAGTTCTTC. Amino acids: CSAYGTGINEQFF.

The CDR3 region has the DNA TGTGCCATCAGTGAATGGGCTCCCGAAGCTAACTATGGCTACACCTTC. This gives the protein CAISEWAPEANYGYTF. V gene TRBV10-3 combines with J gene TRBJ1-2; D is unclear. This CDR3 is built from 16 residues. The ends were cut back, 3 bases at V and 0 bases at J, with 14 bases in the middle. Germline V lookup: CDR1 ENHRY, CDR2 SYGVKD.

CDR3 amino acids: CATSKGRQVLTKNIQYF. The DNA for the CDR3 is TGTGCCACCAGCAAAGGCCGACAGGTTTTGACCAAAAACATTCAGTACTTC. V is TRBV15 and J is TRBJ2-4; TRBD1 is a possible D gene (6 bases). V was clipped by 4 bases and J by 2 bases, with 18 bases between them. Germline CDR1 LNHNV, CDR2 YYDKDF (reference sequence). The CDR3 contains 17 residues.

This clonotype has a count of ten or more. The chain links TRBV7-2 to TRBJ1-2; maybe TRBD1 (5 bases). Trimming took off 3 bases at V and 3 bases at J, with 5 bases between the two ends. Germline V CDR1 and CDR2: SGHTA, FQGNSA. The CDR3 is made up of 12 amino acids. CDR3 residues: CASSFRDYGYTF. CDR3 nucleotide sequence: TGTGCCAGCAGCTTCAGGGACTATGGCTACACCTTC.

The rearrangement links TRBV12-3 or TRBV12-4 to TRBJ2-1; 9 nucleotides align to TRBD2. The V gene end was trimmed by 7 bases and the J gene end by 7 bases; junction bases not matched to a gene: 11. The CDR3 sequence is 15 residues long. In DNA form, the CDR3 reads TGTGCCAGCACCCCAAGGGGACTAGCAGCGAATGAGCAGTTCTTC. This encodes CASTPRGLAANEQFF.

This clonotype was picked up a small number of times. The gene calls are TRBV6-2 or TRBV6-3 and TRBJ2-2; D is uncertain. The V end was cut by 0 bases, the J end by 5 bases, with 10 bases between. The CDR3 has 15 amino acids. From germline, CDR1 is MNHEY and CDR2 SVGEGT. The CDR3 DNA reads as TGTGCCAGCAGTTACTCGGTATTCCCAACCGGGGAGCTGTTTTTT. Protein: CASSYSVFPTGELFF.

This clonotype was detected ten times or more. The rearrangement joins TRBV5-1 to TRBJ2-1, with 7 bases fitting TRBD2. The CDR3 totals 14 residues. V trimming: 0 bases; J trimming: 8 bases; junction bases outside the gene matches: 5. Germline CDR1 SGHRS, CDR2 YFSETQ. The CDR3 loop reads CASSLALAVHEQFF. DNA for the CDR3: TGCGCCAGCAGCTTGGCGCTAGCGGTGCATGAGCAGTTCTTC.

This clonotype was observed a handful of times. The chain uses TRBV5-1 and TRBJ2-6; 11 nucleotides agree with TRBD1. The CDR3 loop spans 17 amino acids. Germline V gene lookup returns CDR1 SGHRS and CDR2 YFSETQ. Trimming at V came to 2 bases and at J to 2 bases, leaving 3 bases not matched to a gene. This chain's CDR3 is CASSFGDRGAGANVLTF. Here the CDR3 DNA reads TGCGCCAGCAGCTTCGGGGACAGGGGGGCTGGGGCCAACGTCCTGACTTTC.

This clonotype was seen many times. This chain joins TRBV20-1 and TRBJ2-3; D uncertain. CDR3 length equals 13 residues. Per germline, CDR1 DFQATT and CDR2 SNEGSKA (reference sequence). The V gene lost 0 bases and the J gene lost 2 bases, with 6 bases spanning the gap. The CDR3 protein is CSARDGNTDTQYF. CDR3 nucleotides: TGCAGTGCTAGAGATGGAAACACAGATACGCAGTATTTT.

This clonotype was observed a handful of times. The rearrangement links TRBV6-1 to TRBJ2-5, with D perhaps being TRBD1 or TRBD2 (5 bases each). Germline loops: CDR1 MNHNS, CDR2 SASEGT. The V gene lost 4 bases and the J gene lost 2 bases, with 11 bases spanning the gap. The CDR3 has 14 amino acids. The CDR3 spells CASSVGTGQETQYF. CDR3 in DNA: TGTGCCAGCAGTGTAGGGACCGGGCAAGAGACCCAGTACTTC.

Note on this clonotype: Its ends do not fully match the called genes, so a read error is possible. The chain employs TRBV7-2 and TRBJ2-1; D is uncertain. The CDR3 sequence is 12 residues long. CDR1 and CDR2 from the germline V gene are SGHTA and FQGNSA. The CDR3 DNA reads as TGTGACAGCAGCTTGGAAATTCGGGAGCAGTTCTTC. It codes for CDSSLEIREQFF.

This clonotype was detected ten times or more. The rearrangement links TRBV20-1 to TRBJ2-4; no reliable D call. The V end was cut by 5 bases, the J end by 0 bases, with 8 bases between. The CDR3 contains 13 residues. Germline lookup yields CDR1 DFQATT and CDR2 SNEGSKA (reference sequence). The CDR3: CSAPRLAKNIQYF. The CDR3, as DNA: TGCAGTGCTCCTCGGCTAGCCAAAAACATTCAGTACTTC.

This chain connects TRBV18 to TRBJ2-7, with D possibly being TRBD2 (6 bases). The germline V gene has CDR1 KGHSH and CDR2 LQKENI. The CDR3 loop spans 13 amino acids. Trimming took off 3 bases at V and 6 bases at J, with 12 bases between the two ends. The CDR3 region has the DNA TGTGCCAGCTCACCCGCCCAACTAGCCGAGCAGTACGTC. It translates to CASSPAQLAEQYV.

V is TRBV6-2 or TRBV6-3 and J is TRBJ2-7, with D perhaps TRBD1 (5 bases). From germline, CDR1 is MNHEY and CDR2 SVGEGT. Trimming pared 6 bases from V and 6 bases from J, leaving 12 bases between. The length of the CDR3 is 12 residues. This chain's CDR3 is CASSPGHGEQYV. CDR3 bases: TGTGCCAGCAGCCCCGGACACGGCGAGCAGTACGTC.

Comment on this clonotype: Compared with germline, one end of the junction differs, possibly owing to a read error. The J gene is TRBJ2-3, the V gene TRBV20-1; no reliable D call. The CDR3 extends over 12 amino acids. The germline V gene has CDR1 DFQATT and CDR2 SNEGSKA (reference sequence). The CDR3: CSARVYTDTQYF. The CDR3 DNA reads TGCAGTGCCAGAGTATACACAGATACGCAGTATTTT.

This clonotype came up a few times. V and J are TRBV11-2 and TRBJ2-3; 11 bases are a match to TRBD2. Trimming cost V 3 bases and J 5 bases; bases outside gene matches: 13. Germline V gene lookup returns CDR1 SGHAT and CDR2 FQNNGV. The length of the CDR3 is 18 residues. The CDR3 region is CASSFVAGGPVSRDTQYF. In DNA form, the CDR3 reads TGTGCCAGCAGCTTCGTAGCGGGGGGGCCCGTTTCCAGAGATACGCAGTATTTT.

This clonotype was seen repeatedly, ten times or more. The J gene is TRBJ2-5, the V gene TRBV7-6, with D perhaps matching TRBD2 (6 bases). The CDR3 is 16 amino acids. V was clipped by 0 bases and J by 5 bases, with 16 bases between them. Germline V gene lookup returns CDR1 SGHVS and CDR2 FNYEAQ. The chain's CDR3 is CASSLAYRQGGETQYF. DNA of the CDR3: TGTGCCAGCAGCTTAGCGTATCGCCAGGGAGGCGAGACCCAGTACTTC. Full variable domain (outside the CDR3, taken from reference TRBV7-6 and TRBJ2-5): GAGVSQSPRYKVTKRGQDVALRCDPISGHVSLYWYRQALGQGPEFLTYFNYEAQQDKSGLPNDRFSAERPEGSISTLTIQRTEQRDSAMYRCASSLAYRQGGETQYFGPGTRLLVL.

This clonotype occurred many times. This sequence joins TRBV5-1 and TRBJ2-4; TRBD2 aligns across 7 bases. Trimming removed 4 bases from V and 7 bases from J; junction bases left unmatched: 11. CDR3 length equals 15 residues. Germline loops: CDR1 SGHRS, CDR2 YFSETQ. In DNA form, the CDR3 reads TGCGCCAGCAGCACTACGGGGGAGGGGCTGAACATTCAGTACTTC. Its protein product is CASSTTGEGLNIQYF. Full variable domain (missing parts from reference TRBV5-1 and TRBJ2-4): KAGVTQTPRYLIKTRGQQVTLSCSPISGHRSVSWYQQTPGQGLQFLFEYFSETQRNKGNFPGRFSGRQFSNSRSEMNVSTLELGDSALYLCASSTTGEGLNIQYFGAGTRLSVL.

This clonotype was recorded a few times. This sequence joins TRBV20-1 and TRBJ2-4, with D perhaps given as TRBD1 or TRBD2 (6 bases each). Trimming took 5 bases from V and 1 from J, leaving 9 bases between them. The CDR3 has 13 residues. Germline V gives CDR1 DFQATT, CDR2 SNEGSKA (reference sequence). The CDR3: CSAPGAAKNIQYF. In DNA, the CDR3 is TGCAGTGCTCCGGGGGCGGCCAAAAACATTCAGTACTTC.

This clonotype was seen a handful of times. The chain combines TRBV10-3 with TRBJ2-5, with unresolved D. The V gene's germline CDR1 is ENHRY and CDR2 SYGVKD. Trimming cost V 8 bases and J 4 bases, with 14 bases left between them. The CDR3 is 13 amino acids. CDR3 bases: TGTGCCATCTCCGATCGGTTGGGAGAGACCCAGTACTTC. As protein: CAISDRLGETQYF.

This clonotype was observed at least ten times. This chain connects TRBV24-1 to TRBJ2-1; TRBD1 might be the D (6 bases). Trimming shortened V by 7 bases and J by 1 base, and 7 bases separated the two germline ends. The CDR3 consists of 13 residues. The germline V gene encodes CDR1 KGHDR and CDR2 SFDVKD. The DNA of the CDR3 is TGTGCCACCAGGGACAGTTCCTACAATGAGCAGTTCTTC. This codes for CATRDSSYNEQFF.

The table lists this clonotype with many counts. The chain couples TRBV4-2 to TRBJ1-4; weak D call: TRBD1 (5 bases). The CDR3 covers 15 residues. The germline gives CDR1 LGHNA, CDR2 YNFKEQ. Trimming took 4 bases from V and 4 from J, leaving 13 bases between them. The CDR3 region has the DNA TGTGCCAGCAGCCCCGACAGCTGGGGTAATGAAAAACTGTTTTTT. Translation gives CASSPDSWGNEKLFF.

This clonotype was seen many times. The V and J genes are TRBV7-8 and TRBJ1-1, with D uncertain. The CDR3 runs 13 residues. Trimming removed 3 bases at V and 6 bases at J, with 11 bases between. Germline V gene sequence: CDR1 SGHVS, CDR2 FQNEAQ. CDR3 in amino acids: CASSFREGAEAFF. As DNA, the CDR3 is TGTGCCAGCAGCTTTAGGGAGGGAGCTGAAGCTTTCTTT.

This clonotype was found many times. This chain uses TRBV4-3 with TRBJ2-2; no reliable D call. Trimming removed 0 bases at V and 7 bases at J, with 6 bases between. There are 13 residues in the CDR3. Germline V gene lookup returns CDR1 LGHNA and CDR2 YSLEER. As DNA, the CDR3 is TGCGCCAGCAGCCAAGAACATAGCGGGGAGCTGTTTTTT. Protein: CASSQEHSGELFF.

The table lists this clonotype with many counts. V usage is TRBV5-1 and J usage is TRBJ2-1; D possibly corresponds to TRBD1 (5 bases). V gave up 0 bases and J gave up 8 bases, with 18 bases separating them. This CDR3 comprises 16 residues. Germline CDR1 is SGHRS and CDR2 is YFSETQ. As DNA, the CDR3 is TGCGCCAGCAGCTTGGGAGGTGGACCCCCAGGGTATGAGCAGTTCTTC. Translating it yields CASSLGGGPPGYEQFF. Together with reference TRBV5-1 and TRBJ2-1, the CDR3 gives the full variable domain: KAGVTQTPRYLIKTRGQQVTLSCSPISGHRSVSWYQQTPGQGLQFLFEYFSETQRNKGNFPGRFSGRQFSNSRSEMNVSTLELGDSALYLCASSLGGGPPGYEQFFGPGTRLTVL.